This TCR beta chain was documented in a study of technical replicates of blood from several donors. Some clones are missing from TCRdb's copy, which holds only in-frame ones; the method was immunoSEQ multiplex PCR. The sample shows approximately 70,000 clones, approximately 97% of them seen only once. V lost 2 bases to trimming and J lost 4 bases; unmatched junction nucleotides: 12. CDR3 length equals 20 residues. The germline V gene encodes CDR1 MNHEY and CDR2 SMNVEV (reference sequence). The V gene is TRBV27, the J gene TRBJ2-3; the match to TRBD2 covers 16 bases. The TCR originated in a human donor in good health. Sequenced: T cells isolated from PBMCs. The chain's CDR3 is CASSLKPPGLAGGPADTQYF. The CDR3 DNA is TGTGCCAGCAGTTTAAAGCCCCCGGGACTAGCGGGAGGGCCTGCAGATACGCAGTATTTT.